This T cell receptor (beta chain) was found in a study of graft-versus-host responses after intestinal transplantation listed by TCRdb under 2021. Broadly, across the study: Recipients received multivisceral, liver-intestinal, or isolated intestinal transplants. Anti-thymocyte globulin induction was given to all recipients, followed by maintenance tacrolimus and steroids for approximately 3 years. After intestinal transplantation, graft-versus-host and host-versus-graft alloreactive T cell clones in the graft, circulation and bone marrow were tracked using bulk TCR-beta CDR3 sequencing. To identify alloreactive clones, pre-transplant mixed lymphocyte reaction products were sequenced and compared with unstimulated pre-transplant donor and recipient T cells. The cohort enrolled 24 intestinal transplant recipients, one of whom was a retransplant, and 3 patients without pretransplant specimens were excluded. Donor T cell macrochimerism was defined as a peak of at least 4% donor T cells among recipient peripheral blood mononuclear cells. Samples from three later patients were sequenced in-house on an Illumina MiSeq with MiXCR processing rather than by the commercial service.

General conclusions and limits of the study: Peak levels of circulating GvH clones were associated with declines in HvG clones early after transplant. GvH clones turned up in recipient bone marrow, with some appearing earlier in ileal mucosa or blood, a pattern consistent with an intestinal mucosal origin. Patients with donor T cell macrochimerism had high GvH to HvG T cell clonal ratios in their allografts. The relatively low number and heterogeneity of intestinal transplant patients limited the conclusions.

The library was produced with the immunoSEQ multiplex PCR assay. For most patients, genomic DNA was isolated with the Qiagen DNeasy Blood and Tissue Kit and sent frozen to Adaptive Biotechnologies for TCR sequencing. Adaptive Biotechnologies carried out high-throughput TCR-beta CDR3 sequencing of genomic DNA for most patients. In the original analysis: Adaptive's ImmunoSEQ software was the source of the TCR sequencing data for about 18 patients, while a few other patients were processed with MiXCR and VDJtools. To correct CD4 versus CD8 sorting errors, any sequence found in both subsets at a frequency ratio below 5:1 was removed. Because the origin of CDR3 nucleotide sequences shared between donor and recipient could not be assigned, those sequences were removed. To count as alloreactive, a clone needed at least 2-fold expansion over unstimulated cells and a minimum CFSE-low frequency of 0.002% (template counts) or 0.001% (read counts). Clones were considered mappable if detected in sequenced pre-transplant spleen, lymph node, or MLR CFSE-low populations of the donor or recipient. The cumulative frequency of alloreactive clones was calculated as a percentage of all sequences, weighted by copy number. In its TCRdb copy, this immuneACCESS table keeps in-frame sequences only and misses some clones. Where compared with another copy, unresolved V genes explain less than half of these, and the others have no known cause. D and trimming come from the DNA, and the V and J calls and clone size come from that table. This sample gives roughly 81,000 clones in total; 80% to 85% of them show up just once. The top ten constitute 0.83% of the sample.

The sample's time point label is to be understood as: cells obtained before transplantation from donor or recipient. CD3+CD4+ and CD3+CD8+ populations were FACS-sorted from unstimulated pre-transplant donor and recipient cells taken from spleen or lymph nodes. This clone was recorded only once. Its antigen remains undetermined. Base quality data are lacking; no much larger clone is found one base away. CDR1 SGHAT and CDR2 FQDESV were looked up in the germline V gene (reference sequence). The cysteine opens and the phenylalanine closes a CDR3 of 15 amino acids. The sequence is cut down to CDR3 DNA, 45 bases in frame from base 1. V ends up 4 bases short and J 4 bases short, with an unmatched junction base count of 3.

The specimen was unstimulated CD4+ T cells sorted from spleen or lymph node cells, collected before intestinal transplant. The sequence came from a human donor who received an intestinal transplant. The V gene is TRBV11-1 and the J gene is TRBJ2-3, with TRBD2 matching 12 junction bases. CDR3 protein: CASSSTSGSPDTQYF. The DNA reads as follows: TGTGCCAGCAGCTCGACTAGCGGGAGCCCAGATACGCAGTATTTT.